The 20 T cell receptor beta chains listed next were all sequenced from one sample in a study of blood T cell repertoires in COVID-19. The repertoire was sequenced with immunoSEQ multiplex PCR; TCRdb's copy has only in-frame clones and lacks some. Among some 370,000 clones listed, around 87% were seen once. Input material: peripheral blood. All receptors come from a man between 18 and 29 years old with active or convalescent COVID-19.

The rearrangement uses TRBV6-5 and TRBJ1-1; 7 bases agree with TRBD1. The CDR3 covers 15 residues. The V and J ends lost 5 bases and 0 bases, in that order; junction bases with no gene match: 6. Per germline, CDR1 MNHEY and CDR2 SVGAGI. CDR3 sequence: CASSRSGTVNTEAFF. The CDR3 region has the DNA TGTGCCAGCAGTCGCTCCGGGACAGTGAACACTGAAGCTTTCTTT.

V gene TRBV11-2 combines with J gene TRBJ2-7, with 12 bases matching TRBD1. Germline V gene lookup returns CDR1 SGHAT and CDR2 FQNNGV. CDR3 length: 14 amino acids. V lost 5 bases to trimming and J lost 7 bases; unmatched junction nucleotides: 6. The CDR3 DNA reads as TGTGCCAGCAGCATCCGGGACAGGGGGCTTGAGCAGTACTTC. This encodes CASSIRDRGLEQYF.

The CDR3 nucleotides are TGTGCCAGCAGCCGGCAGGGGGGAGCGAACACCGGGGAGCTGTTTTTT. This gives the protein CASSRQGGANTGELFF. The gene calls are TRBV11-2 and TRBJ2-2, with D possibly TRBD1 on 7 matching bases. The CDR3 is made up of 16 amino acids. V lost 5 bases to trimming and J lost 0 bases, with 13 bases between them. The germline V gene has CDR1 SGHAT and CDR2 FQNNGV.

The chain has TRBV6-4 and TRBJ2-7; 12 bases are a match to TRBD1. Germline assignment: CDR1 MRHNA and CDR2 SNTAGT. Trimming cost V 2 bases and J 5 bases; bases outside gene matches: 1. This CDR3 region has 14 residues. The CDR3 protein is CASSDGTGGDEQYF. The CDR3 DNA reads as TGTGCCAGCAGTGACGGGACAGGGGGCGACGAGCAGTACTTC.

The genes are TRBV6-6 and TRBJ2-2; 7 positions agree with TRBD2. Germline loops: CDR1 MNHNY, CDR2 SVGAGI (reference sequence). Trimming removed 5 bases from V and 5 bases from J; junction bases left unmatched: 8. The CDR3 consists of 15 residues. The CDR3 spells CASSSGTIGTGELFF. DNA of the CDR3: TGTGCCAGCAGTAGCGGGACGATTGGGACCGGGGAGCTGTTTTTT.

The gene calls are TRBV6-5 and TRBJ2-7; D gene unclear. Germline CDR1 MNHEY, CDR2 SVGAGI. The CDR3 consists of 13 residues. V lost 3 bases to trimming and J lost 2 bases, with 8 bases between them. CDR3 in DNA: TGTGCCAGCAGTTATAGTATCACCTACGAGCAGTACTTC. This sequence encodes CASSYSITYEQYF.

The chain is built from TRBV18 and TRBJ2-1, with 13 bases lining up with TRBD2. This CDR3 spans 14 amino acids. With 2 bases clipped from V and 15 bases from J, the junction kept 7 bases outside the gene matches. Per germline, CDR1 KGHSH and CDR2 LQKENI. CDR3 DNA: TGTGCCAGCTCACCAGGACTAGCGGGAGTTTTTTTGTTCTTC. It codes for CASSPGLAGVFLFF.

This chain connects TRBV6-5 to TRBJ1-4; tentative D call: TRBD1 (6 bases). The CDR3 consists of 13 residues. Trimming stripped 1 base from V and 8 bases from J, with 8 bases between. CDR1 is MNHEY, CDR2 SVGAGI, per germline. CDR3 in amino acids: CASSYFGQEKLFF. The CDR3 coding sequence is TGTGCCAGCAGTTACTTCGGACAGGAAAAACTGTTTTTT.

This chain uses TRBV6-5 with TRBJ1-5; TRBD1 might be the D (6 bases). Germline values: CDR1 MNHEY, CDR2 SVGAGI. V was clipped by 6 bases and J by 5 bases, with 11 bases between them. This CDR3 spans 13 amino acids. This CDR3 reads CASSRSGDQPQHF. The CDR3 region has the DNA TGTGCCAGCAGCCGCTCAGGGGATCAGCCCCAGCATTTT.

CDR3 loop: CASRETGGGSYEQYF. The CDR3 nucleotides read TGTGCCAGCAGGGAGACAGGGGGTGGGTCCTACGAGCAGTACTTC. The chain links TRBV2 to TRBJ2-7, with 9 bases aligning to TRBD1. V lost 6 bases, J lost 1 base, and 7 bases stayed unmatched. CDR1 and CDR2 (germline): SNHLY, FYNNEI. The CDR3 runs to 15 residues.

The count of this clone is one. The J gene is TRBJ1-1, the V gene TRBV9, with D unclear. The CDR3 extends over 13 amino acids. Trimming removed 2 bases at V and 1 base at J, with 6 bases between. Germline loops: CDR1 SGDLS, CDR2 YYNGEE. The DNA for the CDR3 is TGTGCCAGCAGCGTTACCAGGAACACTGAAGCTTTCTTT. It encodes CASSVTRNTEAFF. Together with reference TRBV9 and TRBJ1-1, the CDR3 gives the full variable domain: DSGVTQTPKHLITATGQRVTLRCSPRSGDLSVYWYQQSLDQGLQFLIQYYNGEERAKGNILERFSAQQFPDLHSELNLSSLELGDSALYFCASSVTRNTEAFFGQGTRLTVV.

The chain uses TRBV6-5 and TRBJ1-3, with D maybe TRBD1 (6 bases). The germline V gene encodes CDR1 MNHEY and CDR2 SVGAGI. The CDR3 has 13 amino acids. V lost 2 bases, J lost 5 bases, and 7 bases lay in between. CDR3 amino acids: CASSYRDRNTIYF. In DNA, the CDR3 is TGTGCCAGCAGTTACCGGGACAGAAACACCATATATTTT.

This clone was detected only a few times. The chain links TRBV19 to TRBJ1-2; unclear D gene. The length of the CDR3 is 12 residues. CDR1 is LNHDA, CDR2 SQIVND, per germline (reference sequence). The V and J ends lost 7 bases and 5 bases respectively, with 11 bases between them. The CDR3 protein is CASNPGSYGYTF. In nucleotides, the CDR3 is TGTGCCAGTAACCCAGGCTCTTATGGCTACACCTTC.

The J gene is TRBJ2-7, the V gene TRBV28; D is possibly TRBD1 (5 bases). The CDR3 is 15 amino acids. Trimming removed 6 bases from V and 0 bases from J, with 15 bases in between. Germline-derived CDR1 and CDR2 are MDHEN and SYDVKM. The CDR3 DNA reads TGTGCCAGCAGGTCGAAGACAGAGAGCTCCTACGAGCAGTACTTC. Translating it yields CASRSKTESSYEQYF.

The genes are TRBV5-1 and TRBJ2-5; no definite D call. The germline V gene has CDR1 SGHRS and CDR2 YFSETQ. The V end lost 4 bases, the J end lost 2 bases, and 6 bases lay between the germline ends. The CDR3 contains 12 residues. For the CDR3, the DNA is TGCGCCAGCAGCAGCTCACAAGAGACCCAGTACTTC. It translates to CASSSSQETQYF.

This clone was found once. The chain uses TRBV5-4 and TRBJ1-2; TRBD1 is a possible D gene (6 bases). The CDR3 is 15 residues long. The V gene's germline CDR1 is SGHNT and CDR2 YYREEE (reference sequence). V gave up 0 bases and J gave up 4 bases, with 13 bases separating them. This CDR3 is CASSLDMTGPYGYTF. The CDR3 nucleotides read TGTGCCAGCAGCTTGGATATGACAGGCCCCTATGGCTACACCTTC.

The rearrangement joins TRBV5-4 to TRBJ2-6; the match to TRBD2 covers 7 bases. The junction had 10 bases not matched to a gene; V was cut back by 1 base and J by 0 bases. Germline lookup yields CDR1 SGHNT and CDR2 YYREEE (reference sequence). The CDR3 sequence is 19 residues long. In DNA form, the CDR3 reads TGTGCCAGCAGCTTGTTAGCGCTAGCGGTCCCCTCTGGGGCCAACGTCCTGACTTTC. Encoded protein: CASSLLALAVPSGANVLTF.

V usage is TRBV5-6 and J usage is TRBJ1-2; D unresolved. V lost 0 bases, J lost 10 bases, and 16 bases lay in between. Germline loops: CDR1 SGHDT, CDR2 YYEEEE. The CDR3 totals 14 residues. The CDR3 coding sequence is TGTGCCAGCAGCTTGGTTCGGGGTGACGTGGTCTACACCTTC. Encoded protein: CASSLVRGDVVYTF.

V usage is TRBV7-8 and J usage is TRBJ2-2; TRBD1 aligns across 10 bases. The CDR3 loop spans 15 amino acids. V was clipped by 7 bases and J by 7 bases; unmatched bases: 9. CDR1 SGHVS and CDR2 FQNEAQ come from the germline V gene. CDR3 bases: TGTGCCAGCACCATAACCGGGACAGGGGTCGGGGAGCTGTTTTTT. Translating gives CASTITGTGVGELFF.

The chain is built from TRBV13 and TRBJ1-1; possible D gene TRBD1, 6 bases. CDR1 and CDR2 from the germline V gene are PRHDT and FYEKMQ (reference sequence). The V end was cut by 5 bases, the J end by 1 base, with 11 bases between. The CDR3 runs 14 residues. CDR3 sequence reads: CASSIGQRNTEAFF. For the CDR3, the DNA is TGTGCCAGCAGCATCGGACAGAGGAACACTGAAGCTTTCTTT.